Listed below are T cell receptor beta chains from one sample, sequenced in a study of blood T cell repertoires in COVID-19. Profiling relied on immunoSEQ multiplex PCR, and the TCRdb table lists in-frame clones only, not all of them. The top ten hold approximately 32% of the sample, which has 45,000 to 50,000 clones, 80% to 90% seen once. Sequencing was done on a sample of peripheral blood. These receptors all stem from a woman of 80 years or more with COVID-19, enrolled during active disease. The CDR3 runs from the conserved cysteine through the conserved F or W.

TRBV5-1 | CASSFVSGGMKKLFF
TRBV18 | CASSLQGAPGYTF
TRBV27 | CASRGAGQLYTF
TRBV27 | CASSVYPTDPEQYF
TRBV19 | CASSYASRRLRNEKLFF
TRBV5-6 | CATGIEGTSGGGETQYF
TRBV24-1 | CATSDTKGGRNTEAFF
TRBV28 | CASSYRDRGWQTQYF
TRBV5-1 | CASGQPNTEAFF
TRBV7-6 | CASSPPGTGGTEAFF
TRBV28 | CASSPGQEYGYTF
TRBV12-3/TRBV12-4 | CASIGDRENIQYF
TRBV27 | CASSLGGWIGRNEKLFF
TRBV9 | CASSVTGGANEQYF
TRBV29-1 | CSVGQGDGYTF
TRBV6-2/TRBV6-3 | CASSYSIVSLQYNEQFF
TRBV7-2 | CASSYPVGIAKNIQYF
TRBV4-3 | CASSQDPGGAYNEQFF
TRBV4-1 | CASSGAGGGPDTQYF
TRBV7-9 | CASSQLDRAVAFF
TRBV2 | CASTADGGYEQYF
TRBV19 | CASRLQGGFGYTF
TRBV7-3 | CASSLQGDSYNEQFF
TRBV7-2 | CASSAQGASYEQYF
TRBV21-1 | CASSPPFVHRDEQYF
TRBV4-2 | CASSQETGVLNTEAFF
TRBV19 | CASSRQVSGNTIYF